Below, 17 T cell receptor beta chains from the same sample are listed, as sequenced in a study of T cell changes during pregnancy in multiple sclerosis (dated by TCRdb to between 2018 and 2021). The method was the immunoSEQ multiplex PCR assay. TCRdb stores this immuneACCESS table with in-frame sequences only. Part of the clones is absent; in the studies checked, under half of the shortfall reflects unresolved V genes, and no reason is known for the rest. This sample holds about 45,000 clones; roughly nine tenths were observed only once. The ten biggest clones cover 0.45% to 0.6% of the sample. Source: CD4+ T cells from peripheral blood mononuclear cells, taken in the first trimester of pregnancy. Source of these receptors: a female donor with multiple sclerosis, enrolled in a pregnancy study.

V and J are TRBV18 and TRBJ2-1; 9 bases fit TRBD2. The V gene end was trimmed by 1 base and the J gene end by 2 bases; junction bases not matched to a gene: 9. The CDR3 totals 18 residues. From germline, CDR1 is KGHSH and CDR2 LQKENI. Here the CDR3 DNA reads TGTGCCAGCTCACCACTCGGTCTTAGCGGGGGTGCCTACAATGAGCAGTTCTTC. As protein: CASSPLGLSGGAYNEQFF.

The CDR3, as DNA: TGTGCCACCTGGGGGCAGTCGAACACCGGGGAGCTGTTTTTT. Protein: CATWGQSNTGELFF. The chain has TRBV28 and TRBJ2-2; tentative D call: TRBD1 (6 bases). The V and J ends lost 10 bases and 0 bases respectively, with 12 bases between them. Germline loops: CDR1 MDHEN, CDR2 SYDVKM. CDR3 length equals 14 residues.

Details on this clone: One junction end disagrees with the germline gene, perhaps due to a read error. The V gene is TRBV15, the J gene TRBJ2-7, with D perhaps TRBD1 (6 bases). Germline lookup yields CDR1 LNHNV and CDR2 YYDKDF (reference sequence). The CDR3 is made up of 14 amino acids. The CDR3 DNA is TGTGCCACCAGCCGAGACTTGAACAGGGCCGAGCAGTACTTC. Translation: CATSRDLNRAEQYF.

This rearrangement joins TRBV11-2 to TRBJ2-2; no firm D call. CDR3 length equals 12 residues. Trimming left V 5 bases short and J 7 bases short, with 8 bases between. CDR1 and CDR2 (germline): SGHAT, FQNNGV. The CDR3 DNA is TGTGCCAGCAGCCCCCCGAGCGGGGAGCTGTTTTTT. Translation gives CASSPPSGELFF.

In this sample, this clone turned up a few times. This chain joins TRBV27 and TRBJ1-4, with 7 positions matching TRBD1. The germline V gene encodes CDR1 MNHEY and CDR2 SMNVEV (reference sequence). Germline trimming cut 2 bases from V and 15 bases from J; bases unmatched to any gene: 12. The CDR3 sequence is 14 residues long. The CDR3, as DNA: TGTGCCAGCAGTTTAAGGGGGCGCGGGGAAAGGGTGTTTTTT. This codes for CASSLRGRGERVFF.

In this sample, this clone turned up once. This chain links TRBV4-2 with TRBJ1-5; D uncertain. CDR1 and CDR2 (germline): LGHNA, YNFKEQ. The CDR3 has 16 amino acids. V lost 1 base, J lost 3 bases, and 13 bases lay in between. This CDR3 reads CASSQGDGHFNQPQHF. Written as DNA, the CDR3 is TGTGCCAGCAGCCAAGGCGATGGGCACTTCAATCAGCCCCAGCATTTT.

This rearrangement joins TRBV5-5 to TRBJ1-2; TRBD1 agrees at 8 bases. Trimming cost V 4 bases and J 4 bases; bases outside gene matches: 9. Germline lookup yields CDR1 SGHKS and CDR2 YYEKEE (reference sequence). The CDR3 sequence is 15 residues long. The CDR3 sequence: CASSPLPGQAYGYTF. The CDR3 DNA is TGTGCCAGCAGCCCGCTCCCGGGACAGGCCTATGGCTACACCTTC.

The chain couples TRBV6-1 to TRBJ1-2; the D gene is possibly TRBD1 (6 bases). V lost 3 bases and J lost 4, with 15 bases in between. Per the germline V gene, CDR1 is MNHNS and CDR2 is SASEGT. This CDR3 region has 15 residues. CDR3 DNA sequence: TGTGCCAGCAGTGAGCGCTCCGGGGGGCCCTATGGCTACACCTTC. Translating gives CASSERSGGPYGYTF.

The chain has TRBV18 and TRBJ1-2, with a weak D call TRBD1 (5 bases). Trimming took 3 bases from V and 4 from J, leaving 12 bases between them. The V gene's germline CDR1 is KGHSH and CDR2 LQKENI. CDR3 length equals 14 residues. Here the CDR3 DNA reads TGTGCCAGCTCACCGGGCAGGGAGGGCTATGGCTACACCTTC. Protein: CASSPGREGYGYTF.

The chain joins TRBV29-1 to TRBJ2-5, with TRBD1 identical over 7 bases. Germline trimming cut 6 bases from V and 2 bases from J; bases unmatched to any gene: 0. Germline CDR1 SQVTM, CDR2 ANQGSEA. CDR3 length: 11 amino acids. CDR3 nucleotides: TGCAGCGTGACAGGGCAAGAGACCCAGTACTTC. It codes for CSVTGQETQYF.

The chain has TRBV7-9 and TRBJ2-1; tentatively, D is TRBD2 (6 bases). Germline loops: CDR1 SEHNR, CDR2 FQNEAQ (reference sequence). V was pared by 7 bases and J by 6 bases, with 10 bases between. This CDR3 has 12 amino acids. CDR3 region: CASTLASNEQFF. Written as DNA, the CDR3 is TGTGCCAGCACCCTAGCGAGCAATGAGCAGTTCTTC. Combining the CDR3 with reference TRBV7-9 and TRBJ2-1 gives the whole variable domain DTGVSQNPRHKITKRGQNVTFRCDPISEHNRLYWYRQTLGQGPEFLTYFQNEAQLEKSRLLSDRFSAERPKGSFSTLEIQRTEQGDSAMYLCASTLASNEQFFGPGTRLTVL.

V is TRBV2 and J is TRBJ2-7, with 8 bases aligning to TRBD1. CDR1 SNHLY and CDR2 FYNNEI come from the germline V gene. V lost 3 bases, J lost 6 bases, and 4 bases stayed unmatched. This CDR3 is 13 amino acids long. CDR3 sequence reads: CASSERQGLEQYF. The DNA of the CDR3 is TGTGCCAGCAGTGAGCGACAGGGGCTCGAGCAGTACTTC.

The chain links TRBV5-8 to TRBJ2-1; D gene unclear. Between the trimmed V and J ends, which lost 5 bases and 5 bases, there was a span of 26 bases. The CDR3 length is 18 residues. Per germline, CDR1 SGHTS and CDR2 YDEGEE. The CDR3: CASRLHPHEVLNDNEQFF. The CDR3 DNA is TGTGCCAGCAGACTACACCCCCACGAGGTACTAAATGACAATGAGCAGTTCTTC.

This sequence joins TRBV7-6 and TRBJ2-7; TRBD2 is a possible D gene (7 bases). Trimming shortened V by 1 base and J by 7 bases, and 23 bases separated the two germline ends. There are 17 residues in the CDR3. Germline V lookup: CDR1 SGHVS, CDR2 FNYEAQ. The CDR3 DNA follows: TGTGCCAGCAGCTTAGATGCTCGGGGGGCCGGGAGTAGGGAGCAGTACTTC. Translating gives CASSLDARGAGSREQYF.

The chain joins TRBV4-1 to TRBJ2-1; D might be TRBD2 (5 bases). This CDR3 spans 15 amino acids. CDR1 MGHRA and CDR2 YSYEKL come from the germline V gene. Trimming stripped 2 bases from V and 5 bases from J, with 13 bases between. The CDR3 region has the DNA TGCGCCAGCAGCCAACCTAGCACACGCAACAATGAGCAGTTCTTC. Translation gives CASSQPSTRNNEQFF.

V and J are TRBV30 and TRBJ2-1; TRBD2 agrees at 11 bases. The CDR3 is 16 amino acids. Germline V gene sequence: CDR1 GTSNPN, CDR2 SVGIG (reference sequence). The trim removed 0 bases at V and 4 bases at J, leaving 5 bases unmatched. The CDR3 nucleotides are TGTGCCTGGAGTGTTCGGGGGACTAGCGGTTACAATGAGCAGTTCTTC. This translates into CAWSVRGTSGYNEQFF. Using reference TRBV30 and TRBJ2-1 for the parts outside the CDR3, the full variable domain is SQTIHQWPATLVQPVGSPLSLECTVEGTSNPNLYWYRQAAGRGLQLLFYSVGIGQISSEVPQNLSASRPQDRQFILSSKKLLLSDSGFYLCAWSVRGTSGYNEQFFGPGTRLTVL.

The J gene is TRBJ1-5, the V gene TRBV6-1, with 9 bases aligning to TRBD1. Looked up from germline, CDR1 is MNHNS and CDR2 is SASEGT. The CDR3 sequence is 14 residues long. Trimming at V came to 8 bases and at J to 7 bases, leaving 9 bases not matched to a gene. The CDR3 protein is CASFETGGGQPQHF. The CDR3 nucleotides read TGTGCCAGCTTTGAGACAGGGGGGGGACAGCCCCAGCATTTT.